The 2 T cell receptor beta chains below were found in one sample sequenced in a study of blood T cell repertoires in COVID-19. Profiled with immunoSEQ multiplex PCR; TCRdb holds only in-frame clones, not every one. The repertoire consists of about 40,000 clones, with roughly 80% occurring once and the leading ten covering about 25%. Sequenced input: peripheral blood. These receptors came from a human donor with acute or convalescent COVID-19. The donor label of this sample is uncertain.

The chain links TRBV10-3 to TRBJ2-3; D not certain. The CDR3 extends over 11 amino acids. V was cut by 3 bases and J by 7 bases, with 5 bases left in between. Germline CDR1 reads ENHRY; CDR2 reads SYGVKD. The chain's CDR3 is CAISEQNTQYF. CDR3 nucleotide sequence: TGTGCCATCAGTGAACAGAATACGCAGTATTTT.

In regard to this clone: The limits of the CDR3 on the DNA are not certain, so only TCRdb's listed CDR3 is given. The rearrangement joins TRBV28 to TRBJ1-2. CDR1 and CDR2 from the germline V gene are MDHEN and SYDVKM. The CDR3 comprises 14 residues, both ends counted. CDR3 region: CASSFGEGRYGYTF.